A selection of T cell receptor beta chains follows, all from one sample in a study of blood T cell repertoires in COVID-19. Only in-frame clones appear in the TCRdb table, and some are missing; sequencing was by immunoSEQ multiplex PCR. This sample has roughly 340,000 clones, with about 88% found just once. Sequencing input: peripheral blood. The receptor set was obtained from an older woman with COVID-19, enrolled during active disease. The CDR3 runs from the conserved cysteine through the conserved F or W. Fields, in order: V gene, D gene, J gene, clone size, CDR3 protein, CDR3 DNA. The D gene is left open where the match is weak. For some rows the clone size is stated as once, few or many, or as a class when expanded; others skip it.

>TRBV10-3|TRBD1|TRBJ2-1|NA
CAIRTGERHEQFF
TGTGCCATCAGAACAGGGGAGCGTCATGAGCAGTTCTTC
>TRBV18|TRBD1|TRBJ1-2|NA
CASSRGQGIVNGGYTF
TGTGCCAGCTCACGTGGACAGGGTATAGTAAATGGTGGCTACACCTTC
>TRBV12-3/TRBV12-4|NA|TRBJ1-2|NA
CASSFFSGYGYTF
TGTGCCAGCAGTTTTTTTTCAGGTTATGGCTACACCTTC
>TRBV24-1|NA|TRBJ2-2|NA
CATSDFSGELFF
TGTGCCACCAGTGATTTCTCCGGGGAGCTGTTTTTT
>TRBV10-1|NA|TRBJ1-5|few
CASSEEGDQPQHF
TGCGCCAGCAGTGAAGAAGGGGATCAGCCCCAGCATTTT
>TRBV10-3|TRBD1|TRBJ1-6|NA
CAIRTGNEGSPLHF
TGTGCCATCAGGACAGGGAACGAAGGCTCACCCCTCCACTTT
>TRBV29-1|NA|TRBJ2-3|NA
CSVEVTSTDTQYF
TGCAGCGTTGAAGTAACTAGCACAGATACGCAGTATTTT
>TRBV5-4|NA|TRBJ1-1|NA
CASSPPARTEAFF
TGTGCCAGCAGCCCTCCTGCGCGCACTGAAGCTTTCTTT
>TRBV7-9|TRBD2|TRBJ2-3|NA
CASRPSSGGLSTDTQYF
TGTGCCAGCAGGCCCTCAAGCGGGGGCCTTAGCACAGATACGCAGTATTTT
>TRBV7-9|NA|TRBJ2-7|NA
CASTHPGIHEQYF
TGTGCCAGCACCCACCCGGGGATCCACGAGCAGTACTTC
>TRBV6-6|TRBD1|TRBJ2-2|NA
CASRLTGGRELFF
TGTGCCAGCAGACTTACAGGGGGCCGGGAGCTGTTTTTT
>TRBV5-1|NA|TRBJ2-2|NA
CASSFYNGELFF
TGCGCCAGCAGCTTTTATAACGGGGAGCTGTTTTTT
>TRBV23-1|NA|TRBJ1-1|NA
CASSQGPGGTEAFF
TGCGCCAGCAGTCAAGGCCCCGGAGGCACTGAAGCTTTCTTT
>TRBV3-1/TRBV3-2|NA|TRBJ1-2|NA
CASSQNRDHGYTF
TGTGCCAGCAGCCAAAACAGGGATCATGGCTACACCTTC
>TRBV9|NA|TRBJ2-1|few
CASSVGDYNEQFF
TGTGCCAGCAGCGTAGGAGACTACAATGAGCAGTTCTTC
>TRBV19|NA|TRBJ2-7|NA
CASSSQSPYSRKSYEQYF
TGTGCCAGTAGTTCACAGTCCCCCTACTCCAGAAAATCCTACGAGCAGTACTTC
>TRBV5-6|NA|TRBJ2-2|NA
CASSRTYGTGELFF
TGTGCCAGCAGCCGAACCTACGGCACCGGGGAGCTGTTTTTT
>TRBV6-5|TRBD1|TRBJ1-1|NA
CASSYSRTGGNTEAFF
TGTGCCAGCAGTTACTCGAGGACAGGGGGCAACACTGAAGCTTTCTTT
>TRBV19|NA|TRBJ2-7|NA
CASRSAGSYEQYF
TGTGCCAGTAGATCAGCAGGATCCTACGAGCAGTACTTC
>TRBV11-2|NA|TRBJ2-3|NA
CASSLDSGPDTQYF
TGTGCCAGCAGCTTAGATTCGGGTCCAGATACGCAGTATTTT
>TRBV5-8|TRBD1|TRBJ2-3|NA
CASSSSYRGSFPTDTQYF
TGTGCCAGCAGCTCAAGCTACAGGGGATCGTTCCCAACAGATACGCAGTATTTT
>TRBV6-5|NA|TRBJ1-2|NA
CASSYTDTAGGYTF
TGTGCCAGCAGTTACACGGACACGGCTGGGGGCTACACCTTC
>TRBV5-4|TRBD1|TRBJ2-1|NA
CASSLLGDSVYNEQFF
TGTGCCAGCAGTTTGCTTGGGGACAGCGTATACAATGAGCAGTTCTTC